The rows below give T cell receptor beta chains drawn from one sample of a study of cytotoxic CD8 clonotypes in ibrutinib-treated CLL. Clones were sequenced by immunoSEQ multiplex PCR, and TCRdb holds only the in-frame ones, with some missing. The sample shows fewer than 200,000 clones, about 84% of them seen only once. Here the sequenced sample was PBMCs, taken after 24 months of ibrutinib treatment. All receptors derive from a human donor with chronic lymphocytic leukemia. CDR3s include the opening cysteine and the closing phenylalanine or tryptophan. Each record gives: clone size, D gene, V gene, J gene, CDR3 protein, CDR3 DNA. D genes are given only for firm matches. Clone size is given for some rows only: seen once, a few or many times, or a class if the clone is expanded.

clone_size: .; d_call: .; v_call: TRBV30; j_call: TRBJ1-6; cdr3_aa: CAGYRVSPLHF; cdr3_nt: TGTGCCGGCTACAGGGTTTCACCCCTCCACTTT
clone_size: .; d_call: TRBD2; v_call: TRBV4-3; j_call: TRBJ2-1; cdr3_aa: CASSQKWVTSGPTYNEQFF; cdr3_nt: TGCGCCAGCAGCCAAAAGTGGGTTACTAGCGGGCCTACCTACAATGAGCAGTTCTTC
clone_size: once; d_call: .; v_call: TRBV29-1; j_call: TRBJ2-3; cdr3_aa: CSVDLQSTDTQYF; cdr3_nt: TGCAGCGTTGATTTACAGAGCACAGATACGCAGTATTTT
clone_size: .; d_call: .; v_call: TRBV28; j_call: TRBJ2-7; cdr3_aa: CASSVQPSYEQYF; cdr3_nt: TGTGCCAGCAGCGTACAGCCATCCTACGAGCAGTACTTC
clone_size: .; d_call: .; v_call: TRBV2; j_call: TRBJ2-1; cdr3_aa: CASSVARGTLDNEQFF; cdr3_nt: TGTGCCAGCAGTGTGGCGAGAGGGACGCTCGACAATGAGCAGTTCTTC
clone_size: .; d_call: .; v_call: TRBV2; j_call: TRBJ2-2; cdr3_aa: CASTERRPGLVITGELFF; cdr3_nt: TGTGCCAGCACCGAACGTCGTCCAGGGCTGGTAATTACCGGGGAGCTGTTTTTT
clone_size: .; d_call: .; v_call: TRBV19; j_call: TRBJ1-1; cdr3_aa: CASSMGRLNTEAFF; cdr3_nt: TGTGCCAGTAGTATGGGCAGGTTGAACACTGAAGCTTTCTTT
clone_size: .; d_call: .; v_call: TRBV9; j_call: TRBJ1-5; cdr3_aa: CASSVGGSNQPQHF; cdr3_nt: TGTGCCAGCAGCGTAGGGGGCAGCAATCAGCCCCAGCATTTT
clone_size: few; d_call: .; v_call: TRBV19; j_call: TRBJ1-1; cdr3_aa: CASSIAWGTEAFF; cdr3_nt: TGTGCCAGTAGTATAGCCTGGGGCACTGAAGCTTTCTTT
clone_size: .; d_call: .; v_call: TRBV19; j_call: TRBJ2-1; cdr3_aa: CASREGSYNEQFF; cdr3_nt: TGTGCCAGTAGGGAGGGGTCCTACAATGAGCAGTTCTTC
clone_size: once; d_call: TRBD1; v_call: TRBV19; j_call: TRBJ1-1; cdr3_aa: CATKTGDTEAFF; cdr3_nt: TGTGCCACCAAGACAGGGGACACTGAAGCTTTCTTT
clone_size: .; d_call: TRBD2; v_call: TRBV6-4; j_call: TRBJ2-1; cdr3_aa: CASSPIAGRNYNEQFF; cdr3_nt: TGTGCCAGCAGCCCAATAGCGGGTCGAAACTACAATGAGCAGTTCTTC
clone_size: .; d_call: .; v_call: TRBV9; j_call: TRBJ2-3; cdr3_aa: CASSVSLIDTQYF; cdr3_nt: TGTGCCAGCAGCGTATCCTTGATAGATACGCAGTATTTT
clone_size: .; d_call: .; v_call: TRBV18; j_call: TRBJ2-3; cdr3_aa: CASSPLPDTDTQYF; cdr3_nt: TGTGCCAGCTCACCGTTGCCAGACACAGATACGCAGTATTTT
clone_size: .; d_call: .; v_call: TRBV21-1; j_call: TRBJ1-5; cdr3_aa: CASSSRGLGAVSNQPQHF; cdr3_nt: TGTGCCAGCAGCTCCCGCGGGTTAGGGGCGGTGAGCAATCAGCCCCAGCATTTT
clone_size: .; d_call: .; v_call: TRBV27; j_call: TRBJ2-2; cdr3_aa: CASSFILPGELFF; cdr3_nt: TGTGCCAGCAGTTTCATTCTTCCCGGGGAGCTGTTTTTT
clone_size: .; d_call: .; v_call: TRBV14; j_call: TRBJ2-7; cdr3_aa: CASSQDGFRIEQYF; cdr3_nt: TGTGCCAGCAGCCAAGATGGCTTTCGGATCGAGCAGTACTTC
clone_size: once; d_call: TRBD1; v_call: TRBV6-6; j_call: TRBJ1-4; cdr3_aa: CASNPDRGPGEKLFF; cdr3_nt: TGTGCCAGCAACCCCGACAGGGGGCCGGGGGAAAAACTGTTTTTT
clone_size: .; d_call: .; v_call: TRBV7-3; j_call: TRBJ1-3; cdr3_aa: CASSEGPGRNTIYF; cdr3_nt: TGTGCCAGCAGCGAGGGGCCGGGGAGAAACACCATATATTTT
clone_size: .; d_call: .; v_call: TRBV5-4; j_call: TRBJ1-2; cdr3_aa: CASSSYRTFDYGYTF; cdr3_nt: TGTGCCAGCAGCTCTTATCGGACCTTCGACTATGGCTACACCTTC
clone_size: .; d_call: .; v_call: TRBV21-1; j_call: TRBJ1-1; cdr3_aa: CASSSPGQLNTEAFF; cdr3_nt: TGTGCCAGCAGCAGCCCGGGACAGTTGAACACTGAAGCTTTCTTT
clone_size: .; d_call: TRBD1; v_call: TRBV18; j_call: TRBJ2-1; cdr3_aa: CASSPIGTSGGEQFF; cdr3_nt: TGTGCCAGCTCACCAATAGGGACCTCAGGGGGTGAGCAGTTCTTC
clone_size: few; d_call: TRBD2; v_call: TRBV19; j_call: TRBJ2-7; cdr3_aa: CASTASGRYEQYF; cdr3_nt: TGTGCCAGTACAGCTAGCGGGAGATACGAGCAGTACTTC
clone_size: .; d_call: .; v_call: TRBV28; j_call: TRBJ1-4; cdr3_aa: CASSPRTELFF; cdr3_nt: TGTGCCAGCAGCCCCCGGACAGAACTGTTTTTT
clone_size: .; d_call: .; v_call: TRBV2; j_call: TRBJ2-7; cdr3_aa: CASTGGTADTYEQYF; cdr3_nt: TGTGCCAGCACCGGCGGGACAGCCGACACCTACGAGCAGTACTTC
clone_size: .; d_call: .; v_call: TRBV9; j_call: TRBJ1-3; cdr3_aa: CASSVIPSLSGNTIYF; cdr3_nt: TGTGCCAGCAGCGTCATCCCTTCTCTCTCTGGAAACACCATATATTTT
clone_size: .; d_call: .; v_call: TRBV6-6; j_call: TRBJ2-1; cdr3_aa: CASSQEWRGYNEQFF; cdr3_nt: TGTGCCAGCAGCCAGGAATGGCGGGGTTACAATGAGCAGTTCTTC
clone_size: .; d_call: .; v_call: TRBV6-6; j_call: TRBJ1-1; cdr3_aa: CASSYGAVENTEAFF; cdr3_nt: TGTGCCAGCAGTTACGGCGCGGTCGAGAACACTGAAGCTTTCTTT
clone_size: few; d_call: TRBD1; v_call: TRBV4-1; j_call: TRBJ1-3; cdr3_aa: CASSQGDRGSGNTIYF; cdr3_nt: TGCGCCAGCAGCCAAGGGGACAGGGGCTCTGGAAACACCATATATTTT
clone_size: .; d_call: TRBD2; v_call: TRBV19; j_call: TRBJ2-5; cdr3_aa: CASSILGTSGRGETQYF; cdr3_nt: TGTGCCAGTAGTATCCTAGGTACGAGCGGGAGAGGAGAGACCCAGTACTTC
clone_size: .; d_call: TRBD1; v_call: TRBV10-3; j_call: TRBJ2-7; cdr3_aa: CAISERDSYEQYF; cdr3_nt: TGTGCCATCAGTGAAAGGGACAGCTACGAGCAGTACTTC
clone_size: .; d_call: .; v_call: TRBV18; j_call: TRBJ2-7; cdr3_aa: CASSPPRGASYEQYF; cdr3_nt: TGTGCCAGCTCACCTCCCAGGGGAGCCTCCTACGAGCAGTACTTC
clone_size: .; d_call: TRBD1; v_call: TRBV25-1; j_call: TRBJ1-2; cdr3_aa: CASSELATDRGKGYTF; cdr3_nt: TGTGCCAGCAGTGAATTGGCAACGGACAGGGGGAAGGGCTACACCTTC
clone_size: .; d_call: .; v_call: TRBV7-3; j_call: TRBJ1-1; cdr3_aa: CASSITGNTEAFF; cdr3_nt: TGTGCCAGCAGCATAACAGGTAACACTGAAGCTTTCTTT
clone_size: .; d_call: TRBD1; v_call: TRBV27; j_call: TRBJ2-7; cdr3_aa: CASSPGGAREQYF; cdr3_nt: TGTGCCAGCAGTCCAGGGGGCGCGAGGGAGCAGTACTTC